One sample yielded the 7 T cell receptor beta chains listed below, sequenced in a study of beta chain features in type 1 diabetes. Study observations and caveats: Type 1 diabetes patients had moderately but significantly shorter TCRB CDR3s in all four CD4+ subsets.

Investigators reverse transcribed all isolated RNA, so they sequenced expressed TCRB transcripts. TCRdb's copy holds only in-frame clones and misses some; the assay was immunoSEQ multiplex PCR. The sample holds over 120,000 clones, about 13% seen once. No antigens are known for them. The source material was central memory CD4+ T cells from blood. The receptors originated from a man between 18 and 29 years old with type 1 diabetes.

The rearrangement uses TRBV2 and TRBJ1-3, with a tentative D call TRBD1 (6 bases). Germline CDR1 reads SNHLY; CDR2 reads FYNNEI. This CDR3 spans 14 amino acids. Trimming removed 7 bases at V and 3 bases at J, with 13 bases between. In DNA, the CDR3 is TGTGCCAGCAAGCTACAGGGTGGTGGAAACACCATATATTTT. Protein sequence: CASKLQGGGNTIYF.

This clone was detected a few times. The genes are TRBV9 and TRBJ1-2; no clear D. From germline, CDR1 is SGDLS and CDR2 YYNGEE. V lost 0 bases to trimming and J lost 4 bases, with 16 bases between them. This CDR3 contains 16 residues. CDR3 sequence reads: CASSVAPSGSGYGYTF. As DNA, the CDR3 is TGTGCCAGCAGCGTAGCCCCCTCGGGGTCTGGCTATGGCTACACCTTC.

The V call is TRBV7-9, the J call TRBJ2-7, with D maybe TRBD2 (5 bases). CDR3 length equals 15 residues. Germline V gene sequence: CDR1 SEHNR, CDR2 FQNEAQ (reference sequence). Trimming removed 2 bases at V and 5 bases at J, with 16 bases between. The DNA of the CDR3 is TGTGCCAGCAGCTTAACCGGGATATCCGCTAACGAGCAGTACTTC. Protein product: CASSLTGISANEQYF.

This clone showed up just a few times. This chain uses TRBV9 with TRBJ1-3; D gene uncertain. Germline loops: CDR1 SGDLS, CDR2 YYNGEE. The CDR3 covers 15 residues. The V and J ends lost 4 bases and 0 bases respectively, with 11 bases between them. This CDR3 is CASSKGGNSGNTIYF. As DNA, the CDR3 is TGTGCCAGCAGCAAAGGAGGGAACTCTGGAAACACCATATATTTT.

The J gene is TRBJ2-1, the V gene TRBV9; 9 bases are a match to TRBD2. Germline trimming cut 0 bases from V and 3 bases from J; bases unmatched to any gene: 4. This CDR3 is built from 16 residues. Germline V gene lookup returns CDR1 SGDLS and CDR2 YYNGEE. The CDR3 reads CASSVGGAGGYNEQFF. The CDR3 nucleotides read TGTGCCAGCAGCGTAGGTGGAGCGGGGGGCTACAATGAGCAGTTCTTC.

This clone was seen a handful of times. The chain has TRBV5-5 and TRBJ2-3; D is undetermined. Germline-derived CDR1 and CDR2 are SGHKS and YYEKEE (reference sequence). CDR3 size: 15 residues. V gave up 4 bases and J gave up 6 bases, with 18 bases separating them. CDR3: CASSPRSEQADTQYF. CDR3 in DNA: TGTGCCAGCAGCCCCCGGTCGGAGCAGGCCGATACGCAGTATTTT.

The chain combines TRBV7-2 with TRBJ1-5; D call uncertain. CDR3 length equals 12 residues. Trimming shortened V by 3 bases and J by 4 bases, and 4 bases separated the two germline ends. CDR1 is SGHTA and CDR2 is FQGNSA in the germline V gene. The CDR3 bases are TGTGCCAGCAGCTTCCTTAATCAGCCCCAGCATTTT. Protein sequence: CASSFLNQPQHF.